These 22 T cell receptor beta chains share one sample of origin, sequenced in a study of STAT3 mutations in large granular lymphocyte leukemia. Findings and limits, study-wide: Every T-cell large granular lymphocyte leukemia patient had at least one immunodominant TCR beta clonotype.

Assay used: immunoSEQ multiplex PCR; TCRdb lists only in-frame clones, some missing. The sample lists about 2,500 clones; nearly 50% were seen once. These receptors have no known antigen. Sequencing was done on a sample of peripheral blood mononuclear cells. The receptors shown here come from a man between 60 and 75 years old with T-cell large granular lymphocyte leukemia. Some clones in this sample may be carry-over from other donors' samples.

This clone was detected only once. V gene TRBV5-1 combines with J gene TRBJ2-5, with 14 nucleotides matching TRBD2. This CDR3 has 17 residues. V gave up 0 bases and J gave up 0 bases; unmatched junction bases: 1. Germline values: CDR1 SGHRS, CDR2 YFSETQ. CDR3 coding DNA: TGCGCCAGCAGCTTGGGGACTAGCGGGGGGCACCAAGAGACCCAGTACTTC. Translating it yields CASSLGTSGGHQETQYF.

V and J are TRBV5-1 and TRBJ2-7, with 10 bases lining up with TRBD1. CDR1 is SGHRS, CDR2 YFSETQ, per germline. This CDR3 contains 15 residues. Trimming removed 4 bases from V and 5 bases from J; junction bases left unmatched: 9. CDR3 nucleotide sequence: TGCGCCAGCAGCAGGGCCGGGACAGGGGAAAACGAGCAGTACTTC. Amino acid sequence: CASSRAGTGENEQYF.

The sample holds a few counts of this clone. This chain joins TRBV5-4 and TRBJ2-7; D is possibly TRBD2 (6 bases). In germline, CDR1 is SGHNT, CDR2 YYREEE (reference sequence). The CDR3 extends over 11 amino acids. Deletions cut 3 bases from V and 7 bases from J, with 8 bases between. CDR3 sequence (DNA): TGTGCCAGCAGCTCGGGGAGGGAGCAGTACTTC. Translation: CASSSGREQYF.

This clone was counted only a few times. The V call is TRBV29-1, the J call TRBJ2-5; 11 bases match TRBD2. The germline gives CDR1 SQVTM, CDR2 ANQGSEA. The ends lost 4 bases at V and 4 bases at J; junction bases unmatched: 2. This CDR3 has 13 amino acids. This chain's CDR3 is CSVVTSGGETQYF. CDR3 DNA sequence: TGCAGCGTTGTAACTAGCGGGGGAGAGACCCAGTACTTC.

This clone has a handful of counts. The V and J genes are TRBV5-4 and TRBJ1-2; 10 bases agree with TRBD1. Trimming took 3 bases from V and 5 from J; bases not matched to a gene: 4. Germline V gene data show CDR1 as SGHNT and CDR2 as YYREEE (reference sequence). This CDR3 is built from 14 residues. The CDR3 sequence is CASSSGTGDYGYTF. The CDR3 DNA sequence: TGTGCCAGCAGCTCCGGGACAGGGGATTATGGCTACACCTTC.

The chain couples TRBV30 to TRBJ1-1; D is ambiguous. The CDR3 loop spans 13 amino acids. In germline, CDR1 is GTSNPN, CDR2 SVGIG (reference sequence). V gave up 0 bases and J gave up 1 base, with 6 bases separating them. The CDR3 DNA is TGTGCCTGGAGTGTACAATGGAACACTGAAGCTTTCTTT. It codes for CAWSVQWNTEAFF.

V usage is TRBV7-9 and J usage is TRBJ1-4; D unclear. Trimming removed 3 bases at V and 0 bases at J, with 8 bases between. CDR3 length: 15 residues. Germline-derived CDR1 and CDR2 are SEHNR and FQNEAQ (reference sequence). The CDR3 loop reads CASSFEGATNEKLFF. The CDR3 DNA follows: TGTGCCAGCAGCTTTGAGGGCGCAACTAATGAAAAACTGTTTTTT.

This chain connects TRBV30 to TRBJ2-7; tentative D call: TRBD1 (7 bases). Trimming left V 2 bases short and J 4 bases short, with 15 bases between. CDR1 and CDR2 from the germline V gene are GTSNPN and SVGIG (reference sequence). The CDR3 sequence is 14 residues long. The DNA for the CDR3 is TGTGCCTGGAGTAGGGGGGACAGTTTGTACGAGCAGTACTTC. It codes for CAWSRGDSLYEQYF.

In its sample, this clone was seen once. The genes are TRBV18 and TRBJ2-7; D is possibly TRBD1 (6 bases). CDR3 length: 15 residues. With 2 bases removed from V and 2 bases from J, the gap between germline ends came to 13 bases. Germline CDR1 and CDR2: KGHSH and LQKENI. The CDR3 sequence: CASSPGQGIPYEQYF. The CDR3 coding sequence is TGTGCCAGCTCACCAGGGCAGGGGATCCCCTACGAGCAGTACTTC.

This clone has just a few counts. This rearrangement joins TRBV18 to TRBJ2-2; D gene unclear. The germline CDR1 and CDR2 sequences are KGHSH and LQKENI. The V and J ends lost 5 bases and 3 bases respectively, with 4 bases between them. The CDR3 contains 12 residues. The CDR3 DNA is TGTGCCAGCTCATCCGACACCGGGGAGCTGTTTTTT. This gives the protein CASSSDTGELFF.

This chain links TRBV6-5 with TRBJ1-5; D remains unclear. The CDR3 has 15 residues. Germline CDR1 MNHEY, CDR2 SVGAGI. Trimming shortened V by 4 bases and J by 3 bases, and 13 bases separated the two germline ends. CDR3 residues: CASSLGRYPNQPQHF. CDR3 sequence (DNA): TGTGCCAGCAGTTTGGGTAGATACCCCAATCAGCCCCAGCATTTT.

The chain couples TRBV7-9 to TRBJ1-4; the match to TRBD1 covers 7 bases. The CDR3 runs to 15 residues. The V and J ends lost 1 base and 5 bases, in that order; junction bases with no gene match: 4. Germline V lookup: CDR1 SEHNR, CDR2 FQNEAQ (reference sequence). The CDR3 region is CASSLGGQINEKLFF. The CDR3 nucleotides are TGTGCCAGCAGCTTAGGGGGACAGATAAATGAAAAACTGTTTTTT.

This clone was counted a few times. The chain combines TRBV6-5 with TRBJ1-2; no clear D gene. Trimming removed 4 bases from V and 2 bases from J, with 11 bases in between. Germline CDR1 is MNHEY and CDR2 is SVGAGI. The CDR3 has 14 amino acids. This CDR3 is CASSLTPDNYGYTF. The DNA for the CDR3 is TGTGCCAGCAGTTTGACTCCAGACAACTATGGCTACACCTTC.

The gene calls are TRBV6-1 and TRBJ2-1, with 8 positions matching TRBD1. CDR1 and CDR2 from the germline V gene are MNHNS and SASEGT. This CDR3 is 13 amino acids long. V lost 8 bases and J lost 9; bases outside the gene matches: 9. The CDR3 nucleotides are TGTGCCAGCGTAGGACGACAGGGGAGTGAGCAGTTCTTC. It is translated as CASVGRQGSEQFF.

The V call is TRBV5-1, the J call TRBJ2-1; TRBD2 matches 8 bases. CDR1 SGHRS and CDR2 YFSETQ come from the germline V gene. V was clipped by 3 bases and J by 6 bases; unmatched bases: 8. CDR3 size: 15 residues. The CDR3 reads CASSWTGTSLNEQFF. The DNA of the CDR3 is TGCGCCAGCAGCTGGACCGGGACTAGTCTCAATGAGCAGTTCTTC. Complete variable domain (other parts from reference TRBV5-1 and TRBJ2-1): KAGVTQTPRYLIKTRGQQVTLSCSPISGHRSVSWYQQTPGQGLQFLFEYFSETQRNKGNFPGRFSGRQFSNSRSEMNVSTLELGDSALYLCASSWTGTSLNEQFFGPGTRLTVL.

The chain combines TRBV5-1 with TRBJ2-1; TRBD1 matches at 7 bases. The CDR3 has 16 residues. Germline CDR1 is SGHRS and CDR2 is YFSETQ. Trimming took 4 bases from V and 10 from J; bases not matched to a gene: 17. The CDR3 loop reads CASSPIRTGSTTEQFF. The CDR3 DNA reads TGCGCCAGCAGCCCCATCAGGACAGGATCAACAACCGAGCAGTTCTTC.

The chain recombines TRBV2 with TRBJ1-5; no reliable D call. Germline V gene data show CDR1 as SNHLY and CDR2 as FYNNEI. The CDR3 length is 15 residues. The V gene lost 1 base and the J gene lost 0 bases, with 7 bases spanning the gap. The CDR3 DNA is TGTGCCAGCAGTGAAGACCCTTATAGCAATCAGCCCCAGCATTTT. This gives the protein CASSEDPYSNQPQHF.

This clone is hyperexpanded. This chain connects TRBV7-2 to TRBJ1-6, with a possible D match to TRBD1 (5 bases). The CDR3 covers 15 residues. V was cut by 2 bases and J by 8 bases, with 13 bases left in between. CDR1 SGHTA and CDR2 FQGNSA come from the germline V gene. CDR3 sequence: CASSLREARDSPLHF. In DNA form, the CDR3 reads TGTGCCAGCAGCTTAAGGGAGGCCAGGGATTCACCCCTCCACTTT.

This clone was seen a single time. The gene calls are TRBV6-5 and TRBJ1-2; TRBD1 is a possible D gene (6 bases). Germline loops: CDR1 MNHEY, CDR2 SVGAGI. The CDR3 sequence is 13 residues long. The V end was cut by 4 bases, the J end by 7 bases, with 13 bases between. The chain's CDR3 is CASSSPGAGGYTF. The CDR3 coding sequence is TGTGCCAGCAGTTCCCCAGGGGCGGGTGGCTACACCTTC.

This rearrangement joins TRBV30 to TRBJ1-4, with D possibly TRBD1 on 5 matching bases. The V end lost 3 bases, the J end lost 10 bases, and 12 bases lay between the germline ends. The V gene's germline CDR1 is GTSNPN and CDR2 SVGIG (reference sequence). The CDR3 covers 12 residues. The CDR3, as DNA: TGTGCCTGGAGGGTGCAGGGTGGAAAACTGTTTTTT. It codes for CAWRVQGGKLFF. The full variable domain, rest sourced from reference TRBV30 and TRBJ1-4, is SQTIHQWPATLVQPVGSPLSLECTVEGTSNPNLYWYRQAAGRGLQLLFYSVGIGQISSEVPQNLSASRPQDRQFILSSKKLLLSDSGFYLCAWRVQGGKLFFGSGTQLSVL.

V is TRBV5-1 and J is TRBJ1-2; D not resolved. This CDR3 region has 14 residues. CDR1 SGHRS and CDR2 YFSETQ come from the germline V gene. V lost 0 bases and J 0 bases, leaving 6 bases between the germline ends. The CDR3 sequence: CASSLESPNYGYTF. The CDR3 bases are TGCGCCAGCAGCTTGGAATCCCCTAACTATGGCTACACCTTC.

The chain carries TRBV7-9 and TRBJ2-5; 8 bases agree with TRBD2. The CDR3 totals 14 residues. Germline assignment: CDR1 SEHNR and CDR2 FQNEAQ (reference sequence). J lost 5 bases, V lost 5 bases, and 7 bases had no gene match. The CDR3 sequence is CASSPGLARETQYF. Here the CDR3 DNA reads TGTGCCAGCAGCCCCGGACTAGCCAGGGAGACCCAGTACTTC.